This T cell receptor beta chain is from a study of T-cell memory formation after mild COVID-19. Overall study results and limits: Pre-infection memory showed some responding clones, and this suggested that cross-reactive memory joined.

Via MiXCR, TCRdb re-called the 5' RACE reads, giving one row per CDR3 protein. The sample lists fewer than 550,000 distinct CDR3 sequences; approximately 20% were seen once. Only one count was recorded for this clonotype. The antigen is not known. The CDR3 length is 16 residues. Germline V gene data show CDR1 as LNHDA and CDR2 as SQIVND (reference sequence). Trimming removed 5 bases at V and 6 bases at J, with 20 bases between. The chain carries TRBV19 and TRBJ1-5; unclear D gene. This clonotype originated in an adult woman who had mild COVID-19 (a few samples of this study predate the infection). Cell type and time point are not known. The sample taken for sequencing was PBMCs or a T cell subset sorted from them (not recorded which). The CDR3 DNA sequence: TGTGCCAGTAGTCCCGGGAGGAGATTACCGGTTCAGCCCCAGCATTTT. Amino acids: CASSPGRRLPVQPQHF.